This T cell receptor (beta chain) was found in a study of early T cells in non-severe SARS-CoV-2 infection. Study at large: Chains were unpaired, as sequencing was done on bulk RNA from unsorted whole blood.

Germline lookup yields CDR1 SGHNT and CDR2 YENEEA. Unmatched junction bases numbered 5, after V lost 3 bases and J lost 2 bases. The CDR3 is made up of 15 amino acids. This clonotype was found a few times. Individual cDNA molecules received unique molecular identifiers during library preparation. TCRdb processed the 5' RACE reads anew with MiXCR; each CDR3 protein has one entry. The table has over 80,000 distinct CDR3 sequences, more than 10% seen once. This chain uses TRBV11-3 with TRBJ2-7; the match to TRBD2 covers 9 bases. Sequenced material: whole blood, taken at baseline. The clonotype was recovered from an adult who was a healthcare worker with PCR-confirmed SARS-CoV-2 infection or an uninfected control (not recorded which). In DNA, the CDR3 is TGTGCCAGCAGCTTCAAGCGGGAGGTCACCTACGAGCAGTACTTC. Translation: CASSFKREVTYEQYF.